This TCR beta chain stems from a study of T cells in Graves' hyperthyroidism and ophthalmopathy. Per the germline V gene, CDR1 is LGHDT and CDR2 is YNNKEL (reference sequence). Between the trimmed V and J ends, which lost 5 bases and 7 bases, there was a span of 9 bases. The CDR3 contains 13 residues. This clonotype was found many times. The antigen is unknown. Amplified regions were TCR beta CDR3 sequences from RNA transcripts. The primer set for the first-round RT-PCR of the TCR CDR3 was HTBI. TCRdb reprocessed the multiplex PCR reads via MiXCR and lists one record per CDR3 protein. The repertoire consists of fewer than 550,000 distinct CDR3 sequences, with 15% to 19% occurring once and the leading ten covering around 7%. Points from the study as a whole: Median prediction lead before ophthalmopathy onset was six to eight months with the model.

The clonotype comes from a woman aged 18-29 years with Graves' hyperthyroidism. The chain combines TRBV3-1 with TRBJ1-6; D remains ambiguous. Sequencing used blood. The CDR3, as DNA: TGTGCCAGCAGCGCATCCGGGAATTCACCCCTCCACTTT. Its translation is CASSASGNSPLHF.